A single sample is the source of the 24 T cell receptor beta chains below, sequenced in a study of T cell repertoires in cytomegalovirus infection. MiXCR was run by TCRdb on the reads, yielding one entry per CDR3 protein. The sample holds 51,000 or so distinct CDR3 sequences, less than 20% seen once. Their recognized antigens are unknown. The sequenced sample was CD8+ T cells from cultured PBMCs, obtained from culture after CMV antigen stimulation. These receptors were obtained from a human donor in good health (CMV status not recorded). Some clones in this sample may be carry-over from other donors' samples.

This clonotype was seen more than once but under ten times. V gene TRBV27 combines with J gene TRBJ1-4; weak D call: TRBD1 (5 bases). The V end was cut by 8 bases, the J end by 8 bases, with 18 bases between. Germline-derived CDR1 and CDR2 are MNHEY and SMNVEV (reference sequence). There are 14 residues in the CDR3. The CDR3 sequence: CASGPGLAGEKLFF. CDR3 nucleotide sequence: TGTGCCAGCGGTCCGGGTCTAGCAGGGGAAAAACTGTTTTTT.

This clonotype was picked up a small number of times. The chain is built from TRBV7-8 and TRBJ2-7; 7 bases align to TRBD1. The CDR3 extends over 15 amino acids. The germline gives CDR1 SGHVS, CDR2 FQNEAQ. V lost 1 base to trimming and J lost 2 bases; unmatched junction nucleotides: 5. The CDR3 sequence is CASSLDRDSAYEQYF. CDR3 nucleotides: TGTGCCAGCAGCTTAGACCGGGACAGCGCCTACGAGCAGTACTTC.

This chain joins TRBV7-6 and TRBJ1-6; 8 bases line up with TRBD1. The CDR3 length is 17 residues. Germline CDR1 is SGHVS and CDR2 is FNYEAQ. J lost 1 base, V lost 2 bases, and 4 bases had no gene match. CDR3 region: CASSLSGTGSYNSPLHF. The CDR3 DNA sequence: TGTGCCAGCAGCTTATCCGGGACAGGATCCTATAATTCACCCCTCCACTTT. Together with reference TRBV7-6 and TRBJ1-6, the CDR3 gives the full variable domain: GAGVSQSPRYKVTKRGQDVALRCDPISGHVSLYWYRQALGQGPEFLTYFNYEAQQDKSGLPNDRFSAERPEGSISTLTIQRTEQRDSAMYRCASSLSGTGSYNSPLHFGNGTRLTVT.

The chain couples TRBV12-3 or TRBV12-4 to TRBJ1-5, with D possibly being TRBD1 (5 bases). V was trimmed by 5 bases and J by 4 bases, leaving 15 bases between them. This CDR3 region has 15 residues. The CDR3 loop reads CASSPIRGGNQPQHF. The CDR3 region has the DNA TGTGCCAGCAGTCCCATACGGGGGGGGAATCAGCCCCAGCATTTT.

The rearrangement uses TRBV6-5 and TRBJ1-1; D remains unclear. V was clipped by 1 base and J by 1 base, with 10 bases between them. There are 15 residues in the CDR3. The germline CDR1 and CDR2 sequences are MNHEY and SVGAGI. CDR3 nucleotide sequence: TGTGCCAGCAGTTACTATGTGGGCAGGAACACTGAAGCTTTCTTT. Translating gives CASSYYVGRNTEAFF.

This clonotype was counted a few times. The chain uses TRBV7-2 and TRBJ2-2; TRBD1 aligns across 8 bases. The V and J ends lost 1 base and 7 bases, in that order; junction bases with no gene match: 8. The V gene's germline CDR1 is SGHTA and CDR2 FQGNSA. This CDR3 has 16 residues. The CDR3 region is CASSLVNRGRDGELFF. The CDR3 DNA follows: TGTGCCAGCAGCTTAGTAAACAGGGGGAGAGACGGGGAGCTGTTTTTT.

The chain is built from TRBV11-2 and TRBJ2-1; the D call may be TRBD1 or TRBD2 (6 bases each). Trimming removed 5 bases from V and 2 bases from J, with 13 bases in between. The CDR3 has 15 residues. Germline V gives CDR1 SGHAT, CDR2 FQNNGV. This CDR3 is CASSPLRGAYNEQFF. As DNA, the CDR3 is TGTGCCAGCAGCCCTTTGAGGGGGGCCTACAATGAGCAGTTCTTC.

The chain carries TRBV7-6 and TRBJ1-1; 8 bases fit TRBD1. The ends lost 5 bases at V and 4 bases at J; junction bases unmatched: 12. The V gene's germline CDR1 is SGHVS and CDR2 FNYEAQ. This CDR3 has 16 amino acids. Written as DNA, the CDR3 is TGTGCCAGCAGCCTCTTCAGAGGACAGGGCAGCACTGAAGCTTTCTTT. Translating it yields CASSLFRGQGSTEAFF.

This clonotype was observed at least ten times. The CDR3 coding sequence is TGTGCCAGCAGTTACCAACCCTCCGAGCAGTACTTC. Translated, it gives CASSYQPSEQYF. V is TRBV6-2 or TRBV6-3 and J is TRBJ2-7, with no clear D. V was trimmed by 2 bases and J by 6 bases, leaving 8 bases between them. Germline lookup yields CDR1 MNHEY and CDR2 SVGEGT. The CDR3 covers 12 residues.

The V call is TRBV7-9, the J call TRBJ1-1; possible D gene TRBD1, 5 bases. Germline CDR1 SEHNR, CDR2 FQNEAQ (reference sequence). The CDR3 runs to 14 residues. With 6 bases removed from V and 0 bases from J, the gap between germline ends came to 11 bases. In nucleotides, the CDR3 is TGTGCCAGCAGGCAGGGACCTATGAACACTGAAGCTTTCTTT. It translates to CASRQGPMNTEAFF. Combining the CDR3 with reference TRBV7-9 and TRBJ1-1 gives the whole variable domain DTGVSQNPRHKITKRGQNVTFRCDPISEHNRLYWYRQTLGQGPEFLTYFQNEAQLEKSRLLSDRFSAERPKGSFSTLEIQRTEQGDSAMYLCASRQGPMNTEAFFGQGTRLTVV.

This clonotype was seen a few times. V usage is TRBV7-2 and J usage is TRBJ1-2, with D tentatively TRBD1 (6 bases). The germline V gene encodes CDR1 SGHTA and CDR2 FQGNSA. This CDR3 has 16 amino acids. Trimming left V 1 base short and J 4 bases short, with 16 bases between. The CDR3 nucleotides read TGTGCCAGCAGCTTAGATATGTTGGGACATAGCTATGGCTACACCTTC. This codes for CASSLDMLGHSYGYTF.

V is TRBV6-1 and J is TRBJ2-2; D ambiguous. Germline V gene lookup returns CDR1 MNHNS and CDR2 SASEGT. V was clipped by 6 bases and J by 6 bases, with 14 bases between them. The CDR3 sequence is 14 residues long. The CDR3: CASSIPGAAGELFF. For the CDR3, the DNA is TGTGCCAGCAGCATTCCGGGTGCTGCCGGGGAGCTGTTTTTT.

Only a few counts were recorded for this clonotype. V gene TRBV7-9 combines with J gene TRBJ2-1; tentatively, D is TRBD1 or TRBD2 (5 bases each). The germline CDR1 and CDR2 sequences are SEHNR and FQNEAQ (reference sequence). The CDR3 runs to 16 residues. V dropped 2 bases and J dropped 0 bases, with 11 bases sitting between them. Here the CDR3 DNA reads TGTGCCAGCAGCTTATGGGGCACTAGCTCCTACAATGAGCAGTTCTTC. Its protein product is CASSLWGTSSYNEQFF.

This rearrangement joins TRBV7-6 to TRBJ2-3; no clear D gene. Trimming removed 0 bases at V and 2 bases at J, with 6 bases between. This CDR3 is built from 14 residues. The V gene's germline CDR1 is SGHVS and CDR2 FNYEAQ. The CDR3 DNA sequence: TGTGCCAGCAGCTTAGCGCCTCCCACAGATACGCAGTATTTT. Translated, it gives CASSLAPPTDTQYF.

This rearrangement joins TRBV28 to TRBJ2-7; 8 bases fit TRBD1. The CDR3 has 16 amino acids. V was pared by 5 bases and J by 1 base, with 10 bases of the junction left unmatched. Germline V lookup: CDR1 MDHEN, CDR2 SYDVKM. The CDR3 protein is CASSPAGTGGSYEQYF. The DNA for the CDR3 is TGTGCCAGCAGTCCTGCCGGGACAGGTGGGTCCTACGAGCAGTACTTC.

The V gene is TRBV4-1, the J gene TRBJ2-1; D is perhaps TRBD2 (5 bases). V was trimmed by 1 base and J by 2 bases, leaving 6 bases between them. The CDR3 sequence is 14 residues long. Germline CDR1 and CDR2: MGHRA and YSYEKL. In DNA, the CDR3 is TGCGCCAGCAGCCAAGGAGGGACCTACAATGAGCAGTTCTTC. Residues: CASSQGGTYNEQFF.

This clonotype was recorded a few times. The chain carries TRBV6-8 and TRBJ2-1, with D unresolved. Germline V CDR1 and CDR2: MNHGY, SAAAGT. V was pared by 5 bases and J by 0 bases, with 14 bases between. CDR3 size: 16 residues. CDR3 loop: CASSKLDGFSYNEQFF. CDR3 coding DNA: TGTGCCAGCAGTAAGTTGGACGGGTTCTCCTACAATGAGCAGTTCTTC.

The chain couples TRBV7-9 to TRBJ2-2; either TRBD1 or TRBD2 may supply D (5 bases each). CDR1 and CDR2 from the germline V gene are SEHNR and FQNEAQ (reference sequence). Trimming removed 2 bases at V and 3 bases at J, with 13 bases between. The CDR3 has 16 residues. CDR3 sequence (DNA): TGTGCCAGCAGCTTAAAGGTCGGGGCCTACACCGGGGAGCTGTTTTTT. It translates to CASSLKVGAYTGELFF.

This chain joins TRBV7-6 and TRBJ2-1; 8 bases align to TRBD2. CDR1 and CDR2 (germline): SGHVS, FNYEAQ. The CDR3 is 15 residues long. V lost 5 bases and J lost 3; bases outside the gene matches: 6. CDR3 DNA sequence: TGTGCCAGCAGCCCGAAGGGACTAGACTACAATGAGCAGTTCTTC. Its protein product is CASSPKGLDYNEQFF.

This clonotype was observed a few times. The CDR3, as DNA: TGTGCTAGTGGTTTGGAGGGGACAGGGAGTCTCTTTAACTATGGCTACACCTTC. Its protein product is CASGLEGTGSLFNYGYTF. This rearrangement joins TRBV12-5 to TRBJ1-2, with 9 bases identical to TRBD1. Germline assignment: CDR1 LGHNT and CDR2 FRNRAP. The CDR3 is 18 residues long. V lost 1 base, J lost 1 base, and 10 bases stayed unmatched.

In this sample, this clonotype turned up many times. The chain joins TRBV6-2 or TRBV6-3 to TRBJ2-7, with D perhaps matching TRBD2 (6 bases). Trimming stripped 7 bases from V and 0 bases from J, with 10 bases between. CDR3 length equals 13 residues. CDR1 and CDR2 from the germline V gene are MNHEY and SVGEGT. DNA for the CDR3: TGTGCCAGCAAGGCGGGGAGCTCCTACGAGCAGTACTTC. Translating gives CASKAGSSYEQYF.

V is TRBV7-6 and J is TRBJ1-1; 7 bases match TRBD1. Germline CDR1 and CDR2: SGHVS and FNYEAQ. CDR3 length: 16 amino acids. With V trimmed by 4 bases and J by 5 bases, 13 bases remained unmatched. This CDR3 is CASSSLEEGASTEAFF. The CDR3, as DNA: TGTGCCAGCAGCTCATTAGAGGAGGGGGCAAGTACTGAAGCTTTCTTT.

This clonotype was seen once. The J gene is TRBJ1-1, the V gene TRBV7-9, with a weak D call TRBD1 (5 bases). There are 13 residues in the CDR3. V dropped 7 bases and J dropped 2 bases, with 11 bases sitting between them. CDR1 is SEHNR and CDR2 is FQNEAQ in the germline V gene (reference sequence). CDR3 protein: CASTSTVNTEAFF. The CDR3 DNA follows: TGTGCCAGCACCTCGACAGTCAACACTGAAGCTTTCTTT.

This clonotype was counted between two and nine times. The rearrangement joins TRBV7-2 to TRBJ2-5, with 10 bases aligning to TRBD2. CDR1 is SGHTA and CDR2 is FQGNSA in the germline V gene. V dropped 2 bases and J dropped 4; count of bases not matched to a gene: 7. This CDR3 is built from 16 residues. CDR3 bases: TGTGCCAGCAGCTTACTTAGCGGGGGGTCCGGAGAGACCCAGTACTTC. Its translation: CASSLLSGGSGETQYF.